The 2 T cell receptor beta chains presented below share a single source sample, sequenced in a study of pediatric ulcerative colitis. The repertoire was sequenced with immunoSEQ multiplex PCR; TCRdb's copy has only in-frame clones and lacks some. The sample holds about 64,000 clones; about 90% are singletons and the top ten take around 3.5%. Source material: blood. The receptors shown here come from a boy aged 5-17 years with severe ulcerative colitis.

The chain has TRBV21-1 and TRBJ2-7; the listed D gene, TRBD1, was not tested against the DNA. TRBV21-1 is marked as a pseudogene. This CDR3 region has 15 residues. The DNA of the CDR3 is TGTGCCAGCAGCAAAGACAGACAGTCCTCCTACGAGCAGTACTTC. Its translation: CASSKDRQSSYEQYF.

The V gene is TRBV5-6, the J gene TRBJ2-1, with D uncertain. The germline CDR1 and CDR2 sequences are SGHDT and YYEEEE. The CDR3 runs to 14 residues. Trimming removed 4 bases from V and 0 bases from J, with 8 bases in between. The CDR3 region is CASSTISSYNEQFF. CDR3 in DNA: TGTGCCAGCAGCACGATCAGCTCCTACAATGAGCAGTTCTTC.